The 22 T cell receptor beta chains in this list originate from one sample, sequenced in a study of graft-versus-host responses after intestinal transplantation. Assay used: immunoSEQ multiplex PCR; TCRdb lists only in-frame clones, some missing. The repertoire holds 77,000 or so clones, with over 85% as singletons. Which antigens these TCRs recognize remains unknown. Specimen: unstimulated CD8+ T cells sorted from spleen or lymph node cells, collected before intestinal transplant. Every receptor here comes from a human donor who received an intestinal transplant.

J is TRBJ2-5 and V is TRBV6-5, with D perhaps TRBD1 or TRBD2 (5 bases each). The CDR3 loop spans 13 amino acids. Trimming removed 6 bases at V and 11 bases at J, with 19 bases between. The germline V gene has CDR1 MNHEY and CDR2 SVGAGI. This chain's CDR3 is CASSYGAGYGQYF. CDR3 DNA sequence: TGTGCCAGCAGCTACGGGGCAGGTTACGGGCAGTACTTC.

The chain has TRBV5-1 and TRBJ1-1; D unclear. CDR3 length: 12 amino acids. Germline V gives CDR1 SGHRS, CDR2 YFSETQ. Trimming cost V 1 base and J 5 bases, with 6 bases left between them. The CDR3 reads CASSLSTTEAFF. Here the CDR3 DNA reads TGCGCCAGCAGCTTGAGCACAACTGAAGCTTTCTTT.

CDR3 coding DNA: TGTGCCATCAGTTCAGGGTGGGCAACCTACGAGCAGTACTTC. Translation gives CAISSGWATYEQYF. The chain couples TRBV10-3 to TRBJ2-7; D might be TRBD1 (5 bases). The CDR3 length is 14 residues. Germline V CDR1 and CDR2: ENHRY, SYGVKD. V was pared by 5 bases and J by 2 bases, with 13 bases between.

V is TRBV28 and J is TRBJ2-5; D may be TRBD1 (7 bases). The CDR3 has 15 amino acids. Germline V gene sequence: CDR1 MDHEN, CDR2 SYDVKM. With 3 bases removed from V and 1 base from J, the gap between germline ends came to 12 bases. The CDR3, as DNA: TGTGCCAGCAGTTTGGAGGGGGCGGGCCAAGAGACCCAGTACTTC. Translated: CASSLEGAGQETQYF.

The V and J genes are TRBV7-6 and TRBJ2-2; D not certain. CDR1 is SGHVS and CDR2 is FNYEAQ in the germline V gene. This CDR3 is 13 amino acids long. Trimming removed 1 base from V and 7 bases from J, with 7 bases in between. The CDR3 is CASSLGSSGELFF. The CDR3 bases are TGTGCCAGCAGCTTAGGAAGCAGCGGGGAGCTGTTTTTT.

This rearrangement joins TRBV25-1 to TRBJ1-2; D is perhaps TRBD1 (6 bases). Deletions cut 3 bases from V and 4 bases from J, with 15 bases between. Germline loops: CDR1 MGHDK, CDR2 SYGVNS. This CDR3 is built from 15 residues. CDR3 protein: CASSESETGVYGYTF. In nucleotides, the CDR3 is TGTGCCAGCAGTGAGTCCGAGACAGGAGTCTATGGCTACACCTTC.

The chain joins TRBV27 to TRBJ2-7; 9 bases agree with TRBD1. The V gene's germline CDR1 is MNHEY and CDR2 SMNVEV (reference sequence). CDR3 size: 14 residues. Trimming cost V 3 bases and J 9 bases; bases outside gene matches: 9. The CDR3 sequence: CASSLGKQGAGQYF. Written as DNA, the CDR3 is TGTGCCAGCAGTTTGGGAAAACAGGGGGCTGGGCAGTACTTC.

The rearrangement uses TRBV18 and TRBJ2-3; TRBD1 is a possible D gene (6 bases). This CDR3 region has 16 residues. CDR1 KGHSH and CDR2 LQKENI come from the germline V gene. The ends were cut back, 3 bases at V and 3 bases at J, with 16 bases in the middle. The CDR3 sequence: CASSPVQGVDTDTQYF. The CDR3 bases are TGTGCCAGCTCACCGGTACAGGGAGTAGATACAGATACGCAGTATTTT.

The chain joins TRBV7-8 to TRBJ1-4; 9 positions match TRBD1. V dropped 5 bases and J dropped 7; count of bases not matched to a gene: 8. The germline V gene has CDR1 SGHVS and CDR2 FQNEAQ. This CDR3 is built from 15 residues. This chain's CDR3 is CASSVGQGLSEKLFF. CDR3 DNA: TGTGCCAGCAGCGTGGGACAGGGTCTTAGTGAAAAACTGTTTTTT.

This chain uses TRBV9 with TRBJ2-1, with TRBD2 identical over 8 bases. There are 15 residues in the CDR3. V dropped 0 bases and J dropped 2; count of bases not matched to a gene: 1. CDR1 is SGDLS, CDR2 YYNGEE, per germline. The CDR3 protein is CASSVAGGPYNEQFF. The CDR3 DNA follows: TGTGCCAGCAGCGTAGCGGGAGGGCCCTACAATGAGCAGTTCTTC.

This chain joins TRBV28 and TRBJ2-7; D gene ambiguous. V was trimmed by 1 base and J by 3 bases, leaving 16 bases between them. CDR1 and CDR2 (germline): MDHEN, SYDVKM. The CDR3 contains 16 residues. The CDR3 bases are TGTGCCAGCAGTTTATCCAATCTACATGTAAACTACGAGCAGTACTTC. Its protein is CASSLSNLHVNYEQYF.

CDR3 in amino acids: CASSSQGRPYEQYF. CDR3 DNA sequence: TGTGCCAGCAGTTCACAGGGGCGTCCCTACGAGCAGTACTTC. The chain combines TRBV27 with TRBJ2-7; 7 bases are a match to TRBD1. Per the germline V gene, CDR1 is MNHEY and CDR2 is SMNVEV (reference sequence). V was clipped by 4 bases and J by 2 bases; unmatched bases: 5. This CDR3 comprises 14 residues.

Points on this clone: The junction does not match germline at one end; this may be a read error. V is TRBV27 and J is TRBJ2-7; either TRBD1 or TRBD2 may supply D (6 bases each). The CDR3 is 12 amino acids. The germline gives CDR1 MNHEY, CDR2 SMNVEV (reference sequence). In nucleotides, the CDR3 is TGTGTCAGCGGAGGGGGGTCCTACGAGCAGTACTTC. Its translation: CVSGGGSYEQYF.

The chain employs TRBV29-1 and TRBJ2-3; D may be TRBD2 (6 bases). The CDR3 has 15 amino acids. V was pared by 1 base and J by 2 bases, with 13 bases between. Germline V lookup: CDR1 SQVTM, CDR2 ANQGSEA. CDR3 bases: TGCAGCGTTGAAGCCCTAGCGCGCCTCACAGATACGCAGTATTTT. This translates into CSVEALARLTDTQYF.

The chain links TRBV5-5 to TRBJ2-7, with D perhaps TRBD1 (6 bases). CDR1 and CDR2 from the germline V gene are SGHKS and YYEKEE (reference sequence). The CDR3 is 15 residues long. Trimming stripped 4 bases from V and 0 bases from J, with 14 bases between. CDR3 bases: TGTGCCAGCAGCCCACAGGGATCGGGCTCCTACGAGCAGTACTTC. As protein: CASSPQGSGSYEQYF.

The rearrangement links TRBV27 to TRBJ2-3; D may correspond to TRBD1 or TRBD2 (5 bases each). Deletions cut 3 bases from V and 0 bases from J, with 7 bases between. The CDR3 consists of 14 residues. CDR1 is MNHEY and CDR2 is SMNVEV in the germline V gene (reference sequence). This CDR3 reads CASSFEGSTDTQYF. The DNA for the CDR3 is TGTGCCAGCAGTTTCGAGGGGAGCACAGATACGCAGTATTTT.

This chain links TRBV6-1 with TRBJ2-1; D is unclear. The length of the CDR3 is 12 residues. The V gene's germline CDR1 is MNHNS and CDR2 SASEGT. Trimming shortened V by 1 base and J by 8 bases, and 6 bases separated the two germline ends. CDR3 residues: CASSEVGDEQFF. The CDR3 DNA reads TGTGCCAGCAGTGAAGTTGGGGATGAGCAGTTCTTC.

The chain combines TRBV19 with TRBJ2-7, with D perhaps TRBD1 or TRBD2 (5 bases each). V lost 3 bases and J 2 bases, leaving 8 bases between the germline ends. This CDR3 contains 13 residues. CDR1 and CDR2 from the germline V gene are LNHDA and SQIVND (reference sequence). CDR3 bases: TGTGCCAGTAGTATTCAGGGAGCCTACGAGCAGTACTTC. Its protein product is CASSIQGAYEQYF.

The CDR3 coding sequence is TGTGCCAGCAGCGTAGGGGACAATGAGCAGTTCTTC. Residues: CASSVGDNEQFF. V and J are TRBV7-3 and TRBJ2-1; D is possibly TRBD1 (5 bases). Germline CDR1 SGHTA, CDR2 FQGTGA. V was cut by 5 bases and J by 5 bases, with 7 bases left in between. The CDR3 has 12 residues.

V and J are TRBV27 and TRBJ2-7; 14 positions match TRBD2. The length of the CDR3 is 16 residues. After removal of 5 bases from V and 0 bases from J, the junction contained 3 bases not matched to a gene. Germline lookup yields CDR1 MNHEY and CDR2 SMNVEV (reference sequence). The CDR3 loop is CASSMTSGRVSYEQYF. The CDR3 DNA sequence: TGTGCCAGCAGTATGACTAGCGGGAGGGTCTCCTACGAGCAGTACTTC.

The V gene is TRBV6-1, the J gene TRBJ2-3, with TRBD2 matching over 11 bases. The V gene's germline CDR1 is MNHNS and CDR2 SASEGT. With V trimmed by 3 bases and J by 1 base, 3 bases remained unmatched. The CDR3 is made up of 16 amino acids. The CDR3 DNA is TGTGCCAGCAGTGAGACTAGCGGGATTGGCACAGATACGCAGTATTTT. Translated: CASSETSGIGTDTQYF.

The genes are TRBV19 and TRBJ2-5, with no clear D. Deletions cut 5 bases from V and 7 bases from J, with 8 bases between. The CDR3 extends over 11 amino acids. Germline CDR1 LNHDA, CDR2 SQIVND (reference sequence). CDR3 amino acids: CASSLSGTQYF. The CDR3 DNA reads as TGTGCCAGTAGTTTATCCGGGACCCAGTACTTC.